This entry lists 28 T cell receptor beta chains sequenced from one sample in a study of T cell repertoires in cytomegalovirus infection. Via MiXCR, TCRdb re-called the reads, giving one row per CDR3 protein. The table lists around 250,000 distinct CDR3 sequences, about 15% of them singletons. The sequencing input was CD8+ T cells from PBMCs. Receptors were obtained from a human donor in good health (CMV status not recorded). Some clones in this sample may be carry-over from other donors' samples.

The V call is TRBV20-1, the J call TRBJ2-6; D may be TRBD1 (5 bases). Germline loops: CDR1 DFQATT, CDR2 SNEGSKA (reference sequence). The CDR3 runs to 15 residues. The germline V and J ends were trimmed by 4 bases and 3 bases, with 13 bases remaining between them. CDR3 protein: CSAIPLRVGANVLTF. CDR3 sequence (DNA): TGCAGTGCTATACCTCTCAGGGTTGGGGCCAACGTCCTGACTTTC.

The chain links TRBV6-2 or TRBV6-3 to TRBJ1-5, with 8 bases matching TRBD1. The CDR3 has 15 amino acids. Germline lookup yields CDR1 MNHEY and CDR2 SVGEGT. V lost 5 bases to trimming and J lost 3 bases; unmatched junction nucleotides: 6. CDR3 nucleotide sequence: TGTGCCAGCAGTCCCCGGACAGGGAACAATCAGCCCCAGCATTTT. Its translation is CASSPRTGNNQPQHF.

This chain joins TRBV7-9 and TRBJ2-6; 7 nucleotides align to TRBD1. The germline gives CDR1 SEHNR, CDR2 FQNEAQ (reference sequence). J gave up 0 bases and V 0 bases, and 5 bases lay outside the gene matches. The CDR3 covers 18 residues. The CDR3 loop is CASSLAPGQNSGANVLTF. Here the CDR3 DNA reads TGTGCCAGCAGCTTAGCCCCGGGACAGAACTCTGGGGCCAACGTCCTGACTTTC.

The CDR3 sequence is CAIRAGDRYEQYF. CDR3 nucleotide sequence: TGTGCCATCAGGGCAGGGGATCGGTACGAGCAGTACTTC. The chain has TRBV10-3 and TRBJ2-7, with D possibly TRBD1 on 6 matching bases. Looked up from germline, CDR1 is ENHRY and CDR2 is SYGVKD. CDR3 length equals 13 residues. Trimming took 6 bases from V and 4 from J, leaving 13 bases between them.

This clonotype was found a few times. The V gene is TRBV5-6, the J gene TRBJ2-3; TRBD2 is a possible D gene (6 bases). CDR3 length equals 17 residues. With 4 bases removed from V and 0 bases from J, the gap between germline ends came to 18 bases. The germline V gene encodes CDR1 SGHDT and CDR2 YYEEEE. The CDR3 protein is CASSARRAGISTDTQYF. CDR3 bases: TGTGCCAGCAGCGCGCGGAGGGCAGGGATCAGCACAGATACGCAGTATTTT.

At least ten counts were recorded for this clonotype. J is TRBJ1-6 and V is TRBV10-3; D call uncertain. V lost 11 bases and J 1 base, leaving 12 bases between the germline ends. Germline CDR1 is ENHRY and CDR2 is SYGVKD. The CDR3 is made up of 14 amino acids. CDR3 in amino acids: CASQPDSYNSPLHF. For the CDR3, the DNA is TGTGCCTCACAACCTGATTCCTATAATTCACCCCTCCACTTT.

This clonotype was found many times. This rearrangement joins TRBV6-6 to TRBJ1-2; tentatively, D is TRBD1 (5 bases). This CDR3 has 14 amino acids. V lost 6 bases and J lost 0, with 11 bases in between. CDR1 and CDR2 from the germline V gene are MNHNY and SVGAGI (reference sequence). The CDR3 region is CASREGSANYGYTF. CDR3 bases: TGTGCCAGCAGAGAGGGGTCAGCTAACTATGGCTACACCTTC.

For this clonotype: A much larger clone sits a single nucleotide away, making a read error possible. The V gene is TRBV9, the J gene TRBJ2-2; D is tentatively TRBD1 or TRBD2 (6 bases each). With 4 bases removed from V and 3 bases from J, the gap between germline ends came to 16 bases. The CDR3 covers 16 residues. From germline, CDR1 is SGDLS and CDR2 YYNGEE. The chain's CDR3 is CASSMNRDWDTGELFF. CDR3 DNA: TGTGCCAGCAGCATGAACAGGGACTGGGACACCGGGGAGCTGTTTTTT.

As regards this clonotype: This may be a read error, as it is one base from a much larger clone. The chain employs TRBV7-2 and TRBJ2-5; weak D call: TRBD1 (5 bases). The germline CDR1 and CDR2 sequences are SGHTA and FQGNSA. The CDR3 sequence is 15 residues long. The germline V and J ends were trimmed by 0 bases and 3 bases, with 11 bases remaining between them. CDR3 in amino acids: CASSLAWTIEETQYF. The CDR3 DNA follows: TGTGCCAGCAGCTTAGCGTGGACAATTGAAGAGACCCAGTACTTC.

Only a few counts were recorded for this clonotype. The CDR3 here is CASSEGDANTEAFF. In nucleotides, the CDR3 is TGTGCCAGCAGCGAGGGGGATGCGAACACTGAAGCTTTCTTT. The chain links TRBV9 to TRBJ1-1; tentative D call: TRBD1 (6 bases). V was pared by 3 bases and J by 1 base, with 10 bases between. The V gene's germline CDR1 is SGDLS and CDR2 YYNGEE. CDR3 size: 14 residues.

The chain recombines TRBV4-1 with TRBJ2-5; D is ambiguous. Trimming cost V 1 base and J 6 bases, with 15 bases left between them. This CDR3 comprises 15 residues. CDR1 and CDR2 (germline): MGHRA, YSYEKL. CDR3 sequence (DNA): TGCGCCAGCAGCCAAGGACACTTGGGTTGGCAGACCCAGTACTTC. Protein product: CASSQGHLGWQTQYF.

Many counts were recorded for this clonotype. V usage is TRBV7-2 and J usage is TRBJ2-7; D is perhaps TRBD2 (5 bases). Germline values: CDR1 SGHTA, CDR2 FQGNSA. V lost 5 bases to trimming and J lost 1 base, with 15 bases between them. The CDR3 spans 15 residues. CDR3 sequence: CASSHWDEGSYEQYF. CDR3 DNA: TGTGCCAGCAGCCATTGGGATGAGGGATCCTACGAGCAGTACTTC. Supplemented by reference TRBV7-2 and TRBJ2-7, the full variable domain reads GAGVSQSPSNKVTEKGKDVELRCDPISGHTALYWYRQSLGQGLEFLIYFQGNSAPDKSGLPSDRFSAERTGGSVSTLTIQRTQQEDSAVYLCASSHWDEGSYEQYFGPGTRLTVT.

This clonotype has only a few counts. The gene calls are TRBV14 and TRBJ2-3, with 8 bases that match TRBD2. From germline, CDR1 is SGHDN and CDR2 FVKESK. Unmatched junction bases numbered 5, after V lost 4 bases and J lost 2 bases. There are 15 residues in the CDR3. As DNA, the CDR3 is TGTGCCAGCAGCCTTATAGCGGGAAACACAGATACGCAGTATTTT. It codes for CASSLIAGNTDTQYF. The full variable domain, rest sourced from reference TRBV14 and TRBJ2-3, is EAGVTQFPSHSVIEKGQTVTLRCDPISGHDNLYWYRRVMGKEIKFLLHFVKESKQDESGMPNNRFLAERTGGTYSTLKVQPAELEDSGVYFCASSLIAGNTDTQYFGPGTRLTVL.

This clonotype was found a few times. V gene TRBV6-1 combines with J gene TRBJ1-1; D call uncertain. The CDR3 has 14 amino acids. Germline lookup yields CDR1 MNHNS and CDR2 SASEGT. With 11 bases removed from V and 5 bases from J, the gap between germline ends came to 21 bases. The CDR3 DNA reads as TGTGCCCAAGAAAAGGTCGAGGAAGGGACTGAAGCTTTCTTT. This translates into CAQEKVEEGTEAFF.

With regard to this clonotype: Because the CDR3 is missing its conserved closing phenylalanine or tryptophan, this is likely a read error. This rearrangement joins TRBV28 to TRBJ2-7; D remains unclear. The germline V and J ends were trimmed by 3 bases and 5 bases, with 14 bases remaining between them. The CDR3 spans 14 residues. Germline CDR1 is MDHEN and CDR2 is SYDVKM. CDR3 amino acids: CASSLISSRDEQYY. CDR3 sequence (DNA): TGTGCCAGCAGTTTGATCTCCAGCCGAGACGAGCAGTACTAC.

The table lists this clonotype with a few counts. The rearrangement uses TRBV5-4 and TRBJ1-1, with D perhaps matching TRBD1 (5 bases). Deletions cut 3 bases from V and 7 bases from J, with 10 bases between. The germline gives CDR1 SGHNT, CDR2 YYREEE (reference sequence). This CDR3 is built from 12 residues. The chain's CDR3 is CASSWGRGEAFF. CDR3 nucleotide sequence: TGTGCCAGCAGCTGGGGCCGGGGTGAAGCTTTCTTT. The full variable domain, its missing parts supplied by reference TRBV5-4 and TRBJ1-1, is ETGVTQSPTHLIKTRGQQVTLRCSSQSGHNTVSWYQQALGQGPQFIFQYYREEENGRGNFPPRFSGLQFPNYSSELNVNALELDDSALYLCASSWGRGEAFFGQGTRLTVV.

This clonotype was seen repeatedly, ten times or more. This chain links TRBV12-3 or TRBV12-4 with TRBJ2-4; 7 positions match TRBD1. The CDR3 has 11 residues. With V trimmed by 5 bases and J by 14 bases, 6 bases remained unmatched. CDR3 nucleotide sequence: TGTGCCAGCAGTATCGGGACAGCTGAGTACTTC. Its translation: CASSIGTAEYF.

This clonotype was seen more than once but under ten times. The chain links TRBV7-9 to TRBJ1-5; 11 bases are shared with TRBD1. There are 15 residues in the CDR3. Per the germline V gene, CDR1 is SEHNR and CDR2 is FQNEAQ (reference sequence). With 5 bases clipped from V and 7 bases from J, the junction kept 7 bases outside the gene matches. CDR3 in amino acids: CASSPDRGQGQPQHF. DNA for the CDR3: TGTGCCAGCAGCCCGGACAGGGGGCAGGGACAGCCCCAGCATTTT.

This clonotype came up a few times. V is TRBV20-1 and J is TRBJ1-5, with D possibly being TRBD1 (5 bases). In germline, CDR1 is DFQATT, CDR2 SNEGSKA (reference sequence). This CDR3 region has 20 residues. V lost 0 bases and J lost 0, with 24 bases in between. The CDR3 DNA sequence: TGCAGTGCTAGAGATCATGGCGGGGGTCTGAGCCCCGGTAGCAATCAGCCCCAGCATTTT. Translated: CSARDHGGGLSPGSNQPQHF.

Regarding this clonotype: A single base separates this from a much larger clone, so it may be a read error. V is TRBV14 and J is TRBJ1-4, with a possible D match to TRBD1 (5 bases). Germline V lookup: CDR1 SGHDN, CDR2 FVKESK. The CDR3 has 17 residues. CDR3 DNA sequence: TGTGTCAGCAGCCATACCGGCGTACAGGAAGGGAGCGAAAAACTGTTTTTT. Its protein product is CVSSHTGVQEGSEKLFF.

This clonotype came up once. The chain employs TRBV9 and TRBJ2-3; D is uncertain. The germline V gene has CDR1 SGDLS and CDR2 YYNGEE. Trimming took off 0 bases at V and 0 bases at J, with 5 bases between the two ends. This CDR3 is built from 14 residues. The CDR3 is CASSVEDSTDTQYF. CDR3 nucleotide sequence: TGTGCCAGCAGCGTAGAAGACAGCACAGATACGCAGTATTTT. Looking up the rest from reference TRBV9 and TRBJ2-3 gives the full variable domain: DSGVTQTPKHLITATGQRVTLRCSPRSGDLSVYWYQQSLDQGLQFLIQYYNGEERAKGNILERFSAQQFPDLHSELNLSSLELGDSALYFCASSVEDSTDTQYFGPGTRLTVL.

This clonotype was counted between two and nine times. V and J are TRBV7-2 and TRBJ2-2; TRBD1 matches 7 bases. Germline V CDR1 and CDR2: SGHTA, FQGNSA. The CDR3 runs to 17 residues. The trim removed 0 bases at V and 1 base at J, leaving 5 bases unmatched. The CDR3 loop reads CASSLAAGGLNTGELFF. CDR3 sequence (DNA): TGTGCCAGCAGCTTAGCGGCAGGGGGTTTGAACACCGGGGAGCTGTTTTTT.

Written as DNA, the CDR3 is TGTGCTAGTGGTTTGGACTACTCCGGGACAGGAACCTACAATGAGCAGTTCTTC. It specifies CASGLDYSGTGTYNEQFF. The chain has TRBV12-5 and TRBJ2-1; 8 nucleotides agree with TRBD1. This CDR3 is built from 18 residues. Unmatched junction bases numbered 10, after V lost 1 base and J lost 2 bases. Germline loops: CDR1 LGHNT, CDR2 FRNRAP.

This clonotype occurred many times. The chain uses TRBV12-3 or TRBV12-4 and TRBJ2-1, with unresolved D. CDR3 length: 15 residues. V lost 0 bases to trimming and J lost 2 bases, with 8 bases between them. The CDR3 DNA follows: TGTGCCAGCAGTTTAGCGACTTTTACCTACAATGAGCAGTTCTTC. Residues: CASSLATFTYNEQFF.

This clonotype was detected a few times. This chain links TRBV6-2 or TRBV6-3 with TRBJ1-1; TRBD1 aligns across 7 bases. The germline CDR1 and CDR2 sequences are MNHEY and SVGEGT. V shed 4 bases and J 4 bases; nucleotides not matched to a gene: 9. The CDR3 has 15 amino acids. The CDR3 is CASSSGLGQLTEAFF. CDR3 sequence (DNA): TGTGCCAGCAGTTCCGGTCTGGGACAGCTCACTGAAGCTTTCTTT.

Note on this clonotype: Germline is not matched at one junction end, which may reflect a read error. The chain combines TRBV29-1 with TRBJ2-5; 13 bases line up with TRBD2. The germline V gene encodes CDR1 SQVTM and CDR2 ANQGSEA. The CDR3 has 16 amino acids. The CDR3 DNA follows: TGCAGCGTGGGAAGACTAGCGGGGGGTACTGAGGAGACCCGGTACTTC. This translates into CSVGRLAGGTEETRYF.

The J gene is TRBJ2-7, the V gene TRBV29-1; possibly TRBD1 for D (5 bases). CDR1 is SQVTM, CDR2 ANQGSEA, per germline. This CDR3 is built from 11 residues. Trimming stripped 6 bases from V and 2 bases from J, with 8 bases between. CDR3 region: CSVEDTYEQYF. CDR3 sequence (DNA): TGCAGCGTCGAGGACACCTACGAGCAGTACTTC.

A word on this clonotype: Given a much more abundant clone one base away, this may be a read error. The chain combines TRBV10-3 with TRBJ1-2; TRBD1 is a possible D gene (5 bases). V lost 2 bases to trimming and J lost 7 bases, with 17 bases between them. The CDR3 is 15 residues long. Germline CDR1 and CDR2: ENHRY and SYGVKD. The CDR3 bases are TGTGCCATCAGTGAGAGGTTGGGTTCAGGGACTGGCTACACCTTC. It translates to CAISERLGSGTGYTF.